The TCR beta chain described here comes from a study of identical twins. V was trimmed by 7 bases and J by 1 base, leaving 10 bases between them. Germline CDR1 MNHNS, CDR2 SASEGT. This CDR3 has 13 amino acids. A universal primer site was created by template switching, with the cDNA bearing unique molecular identifiers. One entry per CDR3 protein results from TCRdb running MiXCR on the 5' RACE reads. The data hold fewer than 250,000 distinct CDR3 sequences, with approximately 7% observed a single time. This clonotype was detected only a few times. What it recognizes is unknown. Study-level results: Carriage of fewer insertions was seen in abundant cord blood beta clonotypes, whereas memory repertoires showed none.

These same data were also listed under a study on yellow fever vaccine responses in identical twins. That report notes: Each twin's T cell response to the vaccine was reported to look partly convergent and partly personalized.

This chain uses TRBV6-1 with TRBJ1-1, with D maybe TRBD1 (5 bases). The sequence came from a woman under 30 in good health. Sequencing used memory (CD45RO+) T cells sorted from blood. The CDR3 loop is CASKAGPNTEAFF. The CDR3 DNA sequence: TGTGCCAGCAAGGCAGGGCCGAACACTGAAGCTTTCTTT.